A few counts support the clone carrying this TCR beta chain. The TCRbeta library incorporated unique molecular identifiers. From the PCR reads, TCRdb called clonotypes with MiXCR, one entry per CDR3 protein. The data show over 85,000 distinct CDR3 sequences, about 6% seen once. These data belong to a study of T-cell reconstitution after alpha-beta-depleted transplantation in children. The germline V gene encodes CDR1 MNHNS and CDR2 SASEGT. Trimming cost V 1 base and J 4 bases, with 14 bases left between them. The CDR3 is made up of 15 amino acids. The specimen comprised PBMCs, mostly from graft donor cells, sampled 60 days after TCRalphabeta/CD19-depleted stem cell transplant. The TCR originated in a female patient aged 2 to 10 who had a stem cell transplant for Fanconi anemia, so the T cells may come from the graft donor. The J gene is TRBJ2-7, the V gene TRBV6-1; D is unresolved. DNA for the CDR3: TGTGCCAGCAGTGAAGTTTCTTTATGGGTATACGAGCAGTACTTC. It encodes CASSEVSLWVYEQYF.